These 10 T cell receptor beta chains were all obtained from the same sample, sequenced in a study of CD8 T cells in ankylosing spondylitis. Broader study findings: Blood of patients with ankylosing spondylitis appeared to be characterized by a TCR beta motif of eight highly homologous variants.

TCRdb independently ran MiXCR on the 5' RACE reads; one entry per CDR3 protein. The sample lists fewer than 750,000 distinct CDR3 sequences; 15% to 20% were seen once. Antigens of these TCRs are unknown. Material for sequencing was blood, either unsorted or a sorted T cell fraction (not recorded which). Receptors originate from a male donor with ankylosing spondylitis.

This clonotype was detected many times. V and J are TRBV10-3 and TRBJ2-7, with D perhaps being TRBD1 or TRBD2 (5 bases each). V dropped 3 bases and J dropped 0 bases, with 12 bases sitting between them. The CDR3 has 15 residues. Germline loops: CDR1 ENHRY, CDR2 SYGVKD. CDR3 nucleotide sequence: TGTGCCATCAGTGATATGGGGGAGTCCTCCTACGAGCAGTACTTC. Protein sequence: CAISDMGESSYEQYF.

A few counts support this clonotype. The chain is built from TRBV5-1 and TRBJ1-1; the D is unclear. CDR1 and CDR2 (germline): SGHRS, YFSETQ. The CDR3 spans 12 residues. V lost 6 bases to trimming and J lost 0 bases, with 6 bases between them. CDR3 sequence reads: CASIGMNTEAFF. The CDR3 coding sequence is TGCGCCAGCATTGGTATGAACACTGAAGCTTTCTTT.

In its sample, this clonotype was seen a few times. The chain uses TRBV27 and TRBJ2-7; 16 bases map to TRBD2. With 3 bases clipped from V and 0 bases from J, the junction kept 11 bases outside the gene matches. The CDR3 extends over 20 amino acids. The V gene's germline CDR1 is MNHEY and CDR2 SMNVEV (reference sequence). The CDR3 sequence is CASSFATGTSGRVSSYEQYF. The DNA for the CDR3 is TGTGCCAGCAGTTTCGCTACCGGGACTAGCGGGAGGGTGAGCTCCTACGAGCAGTACTTC.

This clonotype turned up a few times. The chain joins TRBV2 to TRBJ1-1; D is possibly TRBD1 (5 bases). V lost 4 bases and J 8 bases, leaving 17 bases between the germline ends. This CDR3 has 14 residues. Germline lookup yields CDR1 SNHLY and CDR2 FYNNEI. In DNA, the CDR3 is TGTGCCAGCAGTGGGGAACTGGGAGCAGGGGAAGCTTTCTTT. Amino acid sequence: CASSGELGAGEAFF.

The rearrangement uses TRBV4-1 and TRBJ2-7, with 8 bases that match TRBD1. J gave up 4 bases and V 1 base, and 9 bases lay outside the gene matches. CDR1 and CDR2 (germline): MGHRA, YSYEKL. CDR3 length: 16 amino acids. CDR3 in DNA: TGCGCCAGCAGCCAAGGTCTGGTTACAGGGGGTTACGAGCAGTACTTC. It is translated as CASSQGLVTGGYEQYF.

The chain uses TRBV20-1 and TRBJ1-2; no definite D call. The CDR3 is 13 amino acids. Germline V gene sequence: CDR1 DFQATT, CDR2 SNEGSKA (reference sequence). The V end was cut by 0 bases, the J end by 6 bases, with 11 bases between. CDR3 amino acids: CSARDTRADGYTF. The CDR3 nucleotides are TGCAGTGCTAGAGATACGAGGGCCGATGGCTACACCTTC.

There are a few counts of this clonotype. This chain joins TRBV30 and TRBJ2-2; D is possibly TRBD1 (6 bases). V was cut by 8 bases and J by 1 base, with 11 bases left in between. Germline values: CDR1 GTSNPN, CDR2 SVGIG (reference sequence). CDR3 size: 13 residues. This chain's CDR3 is CATGTKNTGELFF. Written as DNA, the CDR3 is TGTGCCACTGGGACAAAGAACACCGGGGAGCTGTTTTTT.

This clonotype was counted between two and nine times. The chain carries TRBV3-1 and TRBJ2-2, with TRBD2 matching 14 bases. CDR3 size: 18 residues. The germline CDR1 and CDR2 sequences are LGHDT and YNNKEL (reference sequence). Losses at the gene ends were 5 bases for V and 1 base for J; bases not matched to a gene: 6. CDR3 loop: CASSTGTSGSRNTGELFF. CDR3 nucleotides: TGTGCCAGCAGCACGGGGACTAGCGGGAGCAGGAACACCGGGGAGCTGTTTTTT.

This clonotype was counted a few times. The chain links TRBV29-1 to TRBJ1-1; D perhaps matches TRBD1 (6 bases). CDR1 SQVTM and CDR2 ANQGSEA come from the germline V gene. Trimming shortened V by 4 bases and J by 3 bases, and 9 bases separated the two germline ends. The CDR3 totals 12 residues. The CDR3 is CSVGKGDTEAFF. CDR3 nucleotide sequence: TGCAGCGTTGGGAAGGGGGACACTGAAGCTTTCTTT.

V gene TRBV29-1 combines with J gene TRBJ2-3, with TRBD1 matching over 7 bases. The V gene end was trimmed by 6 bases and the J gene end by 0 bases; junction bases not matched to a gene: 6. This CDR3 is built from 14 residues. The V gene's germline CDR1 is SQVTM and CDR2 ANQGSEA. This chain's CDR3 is CSVSGGSSTDTQYF. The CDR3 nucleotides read TGCAGCGTCTCAGGGGGTTCGAGCACAGATACGCAGTATTTT.